The 29 T cell receptor beta chains below come from one sample, sequenced in a study of PD-L1 blockade in urothelial cancer. Repertoires were generated with immunoSEQ multiplex PCR, while TCRdb's copy carries only in-frame clones and drops some. The sample lists approximately 50,000 clones; 70% to 90% were seen once. The sample consisted of PBMCs, taken around atezolizumab (anti-PD-L1) treatment. The origin of the receptors is a man aged 55 to 70 with urothelial cancer.

The chain joins TRBV7-3 to TRBJ1-6, with 9 positions matching TRBD1. The length of the CDR3 is 15 residues. With V trimmed by 4 bases and J by 9 bases, 7 bases remained unmatched. Germline V gene sequence: CDR1 SGHTA, CDR2 FQGTGA. This CDR3 reads CASSYTGTGSSPLHF. The CDR3 DNA reads TGTGCCAGCAGCTACACCGGGACAGGGAGTTCACCCCTCCACTTT.

The V call is TRBV30, the J call TRBJ1-4; D is uncertain. The CDR3 loop spans 14 amino acids. The V end was cut by 1 base, the J end by 2 bases, with 8 bases between. CDR1 and CDR2 from the germline V gene are GTSNPN and SVGIG (reference sequence). CDR3 protein: CAWSGTNTNEKLFF. The CDR3 DNA reads TGTGCCTGGAGTGGCACAAACACTAATGAAAAACTGTTTTTT.

The chain carries TRBV7-9 and TRBJ2-7, with D maybe TRBD2 (7 bases). Germline CDR1 and CDR2: SEHNR and FQNEAQ (reference sequence). V dropped 7 bases and J dropped 3 bases, with 16 bases sitting between them. This CDR3 contains 14 residues. The CDR3 region is CASTGGRSFYEQYF. DNA of the CDR3: TGTGCCAGCACGGGGGGCCGTAGTTTCTACGAGCAGTACTTC.

This chain uses TRBV7-2 with TRBJ2-7; no reliable D call. This CDR3 spans 14 amino acids. In germline, CDR1 is SGHTA, CDR2 FQGNSA. Trimming took 4 bases from V and 0 from J, leaving 10 bases between them. CDR3 sequence: CASSSDKFSYEQYF. CDR3 in DNA: TGTGCCAGCAGCTCCGACAAATTCTCCTACGAGCAGTACTTC.

The chain links TRBV14 to TRBJ2-5; TRBD2 might be the D (6 bases). V was pared by 3 bases and J by 0 bases, with 11 bases between. The CDR3 sequence is 15 residues long. Germline CDR1 reads SGHDN; CDR2 reads FVKESK. The CDR3: CASSHTRDYQETQYF. The CDR3 bases are TGTGCCAGCAGCCATACTCGGGACTACCAAGAGACCCAGTACTTC. Full variable domain (missing parts from reference TRBV14 and TRBJ2-5): EAGVTQFPSHSVIEKGQTVTLRCDPISGHDNLYWYRRVMGKEIKFLLHFVKESKQDESGMPNNRFLAERTGGTYSTLKVQPAELEDSGVYFCASSHTRDYQETQYFGPGTRLLVL.

The chain carries TRBV27 and TRBJ2-5; no firm D call. CDR3 length: 14 residues. The germline V gene has CDR1 MNHEY and CDR2 SMNVEV (reference sequence). V was trimmed by 3 bases and J by 2 bases, leaving 10 bases between them. This chain's CDR3 is CASSFFGRQETQYF. The CDR3 coding sequence is TGTGCCAGCAGTTTTTTCGGTCGGCAAGAGACCCAGTACTTC.

The chain links TRBV5-1 to TRBJ2-7; 11 nucleotides agree with TRBD1. CDR3 size: 14 residues. CDR1 and CDR2 from the germline V gene are SGHRS and YFSETQ. V shed 8 bases and J 2 bases; nucleotides not matched to a gene: 6. CDR3 protein: CARLPGQGAYEQYF. The CDR3 bases are TGCGCCAGACTCCCGGGACAGGGGGCCTACGAGCAGTACTTC. Variable domain in full (rest from reference TRBV5-1 and TRBJ2-7): KAGVTQTPRYLIKTRGQQVTLSCSPISGHRSVSWYQQTPGQGLQFLFEYFSETQRNKGNFPGRFSGRQFSNSRSEMNVSTLELGDSALYLCARLPGQGAYEQYFGPGTRLTVT.

The rearrangement links TRBV7-9 to TRBJ2-7; D not certain. The V end lost 7 bases, the J end lost 5 bases, and 12 bases lay between the germline ends. CDR3 length: 12 residues. The V gene's germline CDR1 is SEHNR and CDR2 FQNEAQ (reference sequence). The CDR3 region is CASNSPFHEQYF. The CDR3 nucleotides are TGTGCCAGCAACTCTCCGTTCCACGAGCAGTACTTC.

This clone ranks as medium-sized. The chain joins TRBV7-9 to TRBJ2-3; D is unclear. The CDR3 covers 13 residues. V gave up 5 bases and J gave up 1 base, with 7 bases separating them. Germline-derived CDR1 and CDR2 are SEHNR and FQNEAQ (reference sequence). CDR3 sequence reads: CASSQTGTDTQYF. The CDR3 DNA follows: TGTGCCAGCAGCCAAACGGGCACAGATACGCAGTATTTT. The full variable domain, in which reference TRBV7-9 and TRBJ2-3 provide the parts outside the CDR3, is DTGVSQNPRHKITKRGQNVTFRCDPISEHNRLYWYRQTLGQGPEFLTYFQNEAQLEKSRLLSDRFSAERPKGSFSTLEIQRTEQGDSAMYLCASSQTGTDTQYFGPGTRLTVL.

V usage is TRBV6-1 and J usage is TRBJ2-5; D is possibly TRBD2 (6 bases). The CDR3 is 15 amino acids. Trimming left V 0 bases short and J 5 bases short, with 13 bases between. Germline assignment: CDR1 MNHNS and CDR2 SASEGT. The CDR3 sequence: CASSEAGSTVETQYF. The CDR3 nucleotides are TGTGCCAGCAGTGAAGCCGGGAGCACCGTTGAGACCCAGTACTTC.

This sequence joins TRBV6-1 and TRBJ2-7, with D perhaps TRBD2 (7 bases). Germline V gene sequence: CDR1 MNHNS, CDR2 SASEGT. The CDR3 covers 15 residues. V was shortened by 3 bases and J by 2 bases, with 14 bases between the two germline ends. This chain's CDR3 is CASSDRGGDTYEQYF. DNA of the CDR3: TGTGCCAGCAGTGACAGGGGAGGGGATACCTACGAGCAGTACTTC.

This chain uses TRBV27 with TRBJ1-2; TRBD1 agrees at 12 bases. The CDR3 loop spans 15 amino acids. Losses at the gene ends were 7 bases for V and 7 bases for J; bases not matched to a gene: 10. The germline V gene encodes CDR1 MNHEY and CDR2 SMNVEV (reference sequence). CDR3 protein: CASTSRPGQGAGYTF. CDR3 bases: TGTGCCAGCACCTCGCGCCCGGGACAGGGGGCTGGCTACACCTTC.

This clone showed up just a few times. This rearrangement joins TRBV19 to TRBJ2-3, with D possibly TRBD1 on 6 matching bases. This CDR3 has 15 residues. V was cut by 6 bases and J by 4 bases, with 17 bases left in between. The germline gives CDR1 LNHDA, CDR2 SQIVND (reference sequence). CDR3 region: CASRDRGAFADTQYF. The DNA for the CDR3 is TGTGCCAGTAGGGACAGAGGGGCTTTCGCAGATACGCAGTATTTT.

This clone is a singleton in its sample. The V call is TRBV7-3, the J call TRBJ1-2; unclear D gene. The CDR3 has 15 amino acids. Trimming shortened V by 5 bases and J by 4 bases, and 17 bases separated the two germline ends. Germline V gene sequence: CDR1 SGHTA, CDR2 FQGTGA. The CDR3: CASSQGLRLPYGYTF. Here the CDR3 DNA reads TGTGCCAGCAGCCAAGGCCTCCGACTTCCCTATGGCTACACCTTC.

This chain links TRBV5-4 with TRBJ2-7; 7 bases line up with TRBD1. The CDR3 consists of 13 residues. The J segment lost 3 bases and the V segment lost 4 bases, leaving 4 bases of the junction unmatched. Germline assignment: CDR1 SGHNT and CDR2 YYREEE (reference sequence). The CDR3 DNA reads TGTGCCAGCAGCAACAGGGGCGGCTACGAGCAGTACTTC. Translated: CASSNRGGYEQYF. Full variable domain (outside the CDR3, taken from reference TRBV5-4 and TRBJ2-7): ETGVTQSPTHLIKTRGQQVTLRCSSQSGHNTVSWYQQALGQGPQFIFQYYREEENGRGNFPPRFSGLQFPNYSSELNVNALELDDSALYLCASSNRGGYEQYFGPGTRLTVT.

This CDR3 reads CASSAGISYNSPLHF. The CDR3 nucleotides are TGTGCCAGCAGCGCAGGGATTTCCTATAATTCACCCCTCCACTTT. V and J are TRBV7-3 and TRBJ1-6; tentative D call: TRBD1 (5 bases). Germline lookup yields CDR1 SGHTA and CDR2 FQGTGA. V was cut by 5 bases and J by 1 base, with 9 bases left in between. The CDR3 spans 15 residues.

To note about this clone: The junction departs from the called germline gene at one end, perhaps through a read error. The chain is built from TRBV7-9 and TRBJ1-2; no reliable D call. The germline CDR1 and CDR2 sequences are SEHNR and FQNEAQ (reference sequence). The CDR3 loop spans 14 amino acids. This CDR3 is CASSLATGNALSAF. The CDR3 DNA reads as TGTGCCAGCAGCTTGGCTACCGGGAATGCCCTCTCCGCCTTC.

This clone was seen only a few times. This chain connects TRBV19 to TRBJ2-1, with 8 bases matching TRBD2. V gave up 0 bases and J gave up 3 bases; unmatched junction bases: 4. Germline CDR1 is LNHDA and CDR2 is SQIVND (reference sequence). The CDR3 is 16 residues long. The CDR3 region has the DNA TGTGCCAGTAGTATAGATGGTAGCGGGGACTACAATGAGCAGTTCTTC. Translated, it gives CASSIDGSGDYNEQFF.

This chain joins TRBV2 and TRBJ2-1, with 14 bases identical to TRBD2. The J segment lost 9 bases and the V segment lost 7 bases, leaving 8 bases of the junction unmatched. The CDR3 runs 15 residues. CDR1 and CDR2 from the germline V gene are SNHLY and FYNNEI. CDR3 protein: CASTGTSGGLGEQFF. CDR3 coding DNA: TGTGCCAGCACCGGGACTAGCGGGGGTTTAGGTGAGCAGTTCTTC. Supplemented by reference TRBV2 and TRBJ2-1, the full variable domain reads EPEVTQTPSHQVTQMGQEVILRCVPISNHLYFYWYRQILGQKVEFLVSFYNNEISEKSEIFDDQFSVERPDGSNFTLKIRSTKLEDSAMYFCASTGTSGGLGEQFFGPGTRLTVL.

The V call is TRBV7-9, the J call TRBJ1-6; TRBD1 matches 8 bases. Germline lookup yields CDR1 SEHNR and CDR2 FQNEAQ (reference sequence). This CDR3 region has 17 residues. Trimming took 6 bases from V and 0 from J; bases not matched to a gene: 7. The CDR3 sequence: CASRSDRESSYNSPLHF. The CDR3, as DNA: TGTGCCAGCAGATCGGACAGGGAAAGCTCCTATAATTCACCCCTCCACTTT.

This chain links TRBV14 with TRBJ2-3, with 10 bases aligning to TRBD2. The CDR3 has 16 amino acids. The junction had 8 bases not matched to a gene; V was cut back by 3 bases and J by 5 bases. Germline values: CDR1 SGHDN, CDR2 FVKESK. The CDR3 region has the DNA TGTGCCAGCAGCCATGGAGCGGGGGGGCTGAGAGATACGCAGTATTTT. Its translation is CASSHGAGGLRDTQYF.

The chain combines TRBV19 with TRBJ2-3; TRBD2 aligns across 10 bases. Germline V gene lookup returns CDR1 LNHDA and CDR2 SQIVND (reference sequence). The CDR3 spans 14 residues. Trimming removed 6 bases from V and 1 base from J; junction bases left unmatched: 1. The DNA of the CDR3 is TGTGCCAGTAGCAGCGGGGGGGGCACAGATACGCAGTATTTT. Translation gives CASSSGGGTDTQYF.

CDR3 amino acids: CASSLGDRGEQYF. CDR3 bases: TGTGCCAGCAGCTTAGGGGACAGGGGGGAGCAGTACTTC. The chain recombines TRBV11-3 with TRBJ2-7; TRBD1 matches 11 bases. Germline V gene data show CDR1 as SGHNT and CDR2 as YENEEA. With 1 base clipped from V and 7 bases from J, the junction kept 0 bases outside the gene matches. This CDR3 comprises 13 residues. The full variable domain, in which reference TRBV11-3 and TRBJ2-7 provide the parts outside the CDR3, is EAGVVQSPRYKIIEKKQPVAFWCNPISGHNTLYWYLQNLGQGPELLIRYENEEAVDDSQLPKDRFSAERLKGVDSTLKIQPAELGDSAVYLCASSLGDRGEQYFGPGTRLTVT.

This chain's CDR3 is CASSFGPGGSNQPQHF. As DNA, the CDR3 is TGCGCCAGCAGTTTTGGGCCGGGGGGGAGCAATCAGCCCCAGCATTTT. The chain has TRBV5-1 and TRBJ1-5; perhaps TRBD1 as D (5 bases). V lost 5 bases to trimming and J lost 1 base, with 16 bases between them. Germline-derived CDR1 and CDR2 are SGHRS and YFSETQ. The CDR3 totals 16 residues.

This chain uses TRBV14 with TRBJ1-2; D is possibly TRBD1 (5 bases). The CDR3 sequence is 17 residues long. With 0 bases removed from V and 4 bases from J, the gap between germline ends came to 18 bases. In germline, CDR1 is SGHDN, CDR2 FVKESK. CDR3 residues: CASSQDSAFGGTYGYTF. For the CDR3, the DNA is TGTGCCAGCAGCCAAGACTCGGCGTTCGGGGGGACCTATGGCTACACCTTC. Full variable domain (remainder filled in from reference TRBV14 and TRBJ1-2): EAGVTQFPSHSVIEKGQTVTLRCDPISGHDNLYWYRRVMGKEIKFLLHFVKESKQDESGMPNNRFLAERTGGTYSTLKVQPAELEDSGVYFCASSQDSAFGGTYGYTFGSGTRLTVV.

J is TRBJ1-1 and V is TRBV6-5; D not resolved. Germline CDR1 and CDR2: MNHEY and SVGAGI. V was clipped by 0 bases and J by 1 base, with 9 bases between them. The length of the CDR3 is 15 residues. DNA of the CDR3: TGTGCCAGCAGTTACTCTTCATCGAGGAACACTGAAGCTTTCTTT. Protein product: CASSYSSSRNTEAFF.

This chain uses TRBV11-3 with TRBJ2-2; D ambiguous. V was cut by 4 bases and J by 0 bases, with 21 bases left in between. Germline CDR1 is SGHNT and CDR2 is YENEEA. This CDR3 has 19 amino acids. Here the CDR3 reads CASSSESAAEFPNTGELFF. The CDR3 DNA reads as TGTGCCAGCAGCTCTGAGTCGGCGGCGGAGTTCCCGAACACCGGGGAGCTGTTTTTT.

With regard to this clone: At the DNA level, this CDR3 is encoded by other sequences in the same sample as well. The CDR3 loop is CASSPDTGNYGYTF. DNA for the CDR3: TGTGCCAGCAGCCCAGATACGGGGAACTATGGCTACACCTTC. The chain is built from TRBV7-2 and TRBJ1-2; D gene ambiguous. The CDR3 has 14 residues. CDR1 is SGHTA and CDR2 is FQGNSA in the germline V gene. V was shortened by 5 bases and J by 2 bases, with 12 bases between the two germline ends.

This sequence joins TRBV11-2 and TRBJ1-4; weak D call: TRBD1 (5 bases). CDR3 length: 14 residues. Trimming removed 5 bases from V and 4 bases from J, with 11 bases in between. Germline values: CDR1 SGHAT, CDR2 FQNNGV. This CDR3 reads CASSPSGRNEKLFF. The CDR3 DNA sequence: TGTGCCAGCAGCCCCTCAGGGCGTAATGAAAAACTGTTTTTT.